The rows below give T cell receptor beta chains drawn from one sample of a study of T cells after posttransplantation cyclophosphamide. Profiling relied on immunoSEQ multiplex PCR, and the TCRdb table lists in-frame clones only, not all of them. The sample lists over 20,000 clones; approximately 86% were seen once. Sequenced here: PBMCs, sampled approximately 360 days after allogeneic stem cell transplant with calcineurin inhibitor and methotrexate. The receptors come from a female patient between 25 and 45 years old who received an allogeneic stem cell transplant from an unrelated donor, was CMV-positive, and had acute and chronic GVHD. Part of the T cell pool may stem from the graft donor. Both conserved end residues are part of each CDR3. The order of the fields is D gene, J gene, V gene, clone size, CDR3 DNA, CDR3 protein. D genes are given only for firm matches. The size entry is marked missing in some rows and otherwise reads once, few, many or a size class.

TRBD1 TRBJ2-4 TRBV19 NA TGTGCCAGTAGTATCCTCGGACAGGGGTTGGCCAAAAACATTCAGTACTTC CASSILGQGLAKNIQYF
NA TRBJ2-7 TRBV27 NA TGTGCCAGCAGCTCCGGATTTAGCCCCTACGAGCAGTACTTC CASSSGFSPYEQYF
NA TRBJ2-5 TRBV6-4 once TGTGCCAGCAGTGACTCTGGGGGGATGGAGACCCAGTACTTC CASSDSGGMETQYF
TRBD2 TRBJ2-7 TRBV6-1 NA TGTGCCAGCGGACTAGCGGGGGATTGGAACGAGCAGTACTTC CASGLAGDWNEQYF
NA TRBJ2-1 TRBV9 NA TGTGCCAGCGGAGTAAGCGGGTTTACCTACAATGAGCAGTTCTTC CASGVSGFTYNEQFF
TRBD1 TRBJ2-5 TRBV19 NA TGTGCCAGTAGAGGACAGGTTCAAGAGACCCAGTACTTC CASRGQVQETQYF
TRBD1 TRBJ1-1 TRBV6-5 NA TGTGCCAGCAGTGAAGTGGACAGGGACACTGAAGCTTTCTTT CASSEVDRDTEAFF
TRBD1 TRBJ2-3 TRBV7-6 NA TGTGCCAGCAGCCTGGACAGGAGCACAGATACGCAGTATTTT CASSLDRSTDTQYF
TRBD2 TRBJ2-7 TRBV10-2 NA TGCGCCAGCCTAGCTAGCGGGGGGTACGAGCAGTACTTC CASLASGGYEQYF
TRBD2 TRBJ2-2 TRBV11-2 NA TGTGCCAGTAGATCGGCGGGAGGAAACACCGGGGAGCTGTTTTTT CASRSAGGNTGELFF
TRBD1 TRBJ2-3 TRBV4-3 NA TGCGCCAGCAGCCGGGACAGTAGCACAGATACGCAGTATTTT CASSRDSSTDTQYF
NA TRBJ2-3 TRBV20-1 NA TGCAGTGCTCGAGCGGGAGATACGCAGTATTTT CSARAGDTQYF
TRBD1 TRBJ1-2 TRBV10-2 NA TGCGCCAGCAGGGGACAGAACTATGGCTACACCTTC CASRGQNYGYTF
NA TRBJ1-1 TRBV20-1 NA TGCAGTGCTGGCTTGAAATCTGAAGCTTTCTTT CSAGLKSEAFF
NA TRBJ2-2 TRBV7-2 NA TGTGCCAGCAGCCCCCGGAGCGCCTCGAAAAGGGGCGGGGAGCTGTTTTTT CASSPRSASKRGGELFF
TRBD1 TRBJ1-2 TRBV7-9 NA TGTGCCAGCTCGCCGGGACAGAGGAGTGGCTACACCTTC CASSPGQRSGYTF
TRBD1 TRBJ2-7 TRBV9 once TGTGCCAGCAGCACCCGGGACAGTCTAAGCGAGCAGTACTTC CASSTRDSLSEQYF
NA TRBJ1-6 TRBV6-6 NA TGTGCCAGCGCAAACGGGGGGGTCTTCTCACCCCTCCACTTT CASANGGVFSPLHF
NA TRBJ2-1 TRBV7-3 NA TGTGCCAGCAGCTTTGAGGGTCACAACAATGAGCAGTTCTTC CASSFEGHNNEQFF
NA TRBJ1-5 TRBV7-6 NA TGTGCCAGCAGCTTAGTGCAGGGAGGTCAGCCCCAGCATTTT CASSLVQGGQPQHF
NA TRBJ2-2 TRBV6-1 NA TGTCCAGGGCCGCAACCGAACACCGGGGAGCTGTTTTTT CPGPQPNTGELFF
NA TRBJ2-1 TRBV19 once TGTGCCAGTAGTATATCTTCGGGAACCAACAATGAGCAGTTCTTC CASSISSGTNNEQFF
NA TRBJ2-1 TRBV12-1 NA TGTGCCAGCAGATTCTCGGGGGGAGAGAGGGATGAGCAGTTCTTC CASRFSGGERDEQFF
NA TRBJ2-3 TRBV9 NA TGTGCCAGCAGCGCTAAAACGGAGGACTGGACAGATACGCAGTATTTT CASSAKTEDWTDTQYF
TRBD2 TRBJ2-7 TRBV5-1 NA TGCGCCAGCAGTGGGGGGACTAGCGGGGTGCTCTCCTACGAGCAGTACTTC CASSGGTSGVLSYEQYF
NA TRBJ2-2 TRBV4-1 NA TGCGCCAGCAGCCAAACCGTCCTAATCGACACCGGGGAGCTGTTTTTT CASSQTVLIDTGELFF
TRBD1 TRBJ2-2 TRBV4-1 NA TGCGCCAGCAGCCGGGTCCAGGGGGCAGGGACCGGGGAGCTGTTTTTT CASSRVQGAGTGELFF
NA TRBJ2-7 TRBV27 NA TGTGCCAGCAGATTATACCCGGCAGGGGGGTACGAGCAGTACTTC CASRLYPAGGYEQYF
NA TRBJ1-4 TRBV14 NA TGTGCCAGCAGCCATAGTTCCCAGTGGGCTGAAAAACTGTTTTTT CASSHSSQWAEKLFF
TRBD1 TRBJ2-7 TRBV7-2 NA TGTGCCAGCAGCCCCGACAGGGGAAGGTACGAGCAGTACTTC CASSPDRGRYEQYF
NA TRBJ1-6 TRBV6-5 once TGTGCCAGCAGTTACTCCATAGAATCTTATAATTCACCCCTCCACTTT CASSYSIESYNSPLHF
NA TRBJ2-3 TRBV11-3 NA TGTGCCAGCAGCACACAGGGCACAGATACGCAGTATTTT CASSTQGTDTQYF
NA TRBJ1-5 TRBV7-4 NA TGTGCCAGCAGCGCGCGGGGATGCAATCAGCCCCAGCATTTT CASSARGCNQPQHF
NA TRBJ2-3 TRBV4-1 NA TGCGCCAGCAGCCAAGATGGGTCCTTAATGGGGGGGGGCGGGACAGATACGCAGTATTTT CASSQDGSLMGGGGTDTQYF
TRBD1 TRBJ1-3 TRBV5-8 few TGTGCCAGCAGCTTAGGACAGGTCCTCTCTGGAAACACCATATATTTT CASSLGQVLSGNTIYF
NA TRBJ2-1 TRBV2 NA TGTGCCAGCAGGAAAACTAAACCTACCTACAATGAGCAGTTCTTC CASRKTKPTYNEQFF
NA TRBJ2-2 TRBV10-3 NA TGTGCCATCAGGCTAGGGGGGGCGAACACCGGGGAGCTGTTTTTT CAIRLGGANTGELFF
NA TRBJ2-1 TRBV2 NA TGTGCCAGCAGCTTCTCAGGCAATGAGCAGTTCTTC CASSFSGNEQFF
NA TRBJ2-7 TRBV11-2 NA TGTGCCAGCAGCTTAAGACGACAGGTCTACGAGCAGTACTTC CASSLRRQVYEQYF
NA TRBJ2-7 TRBV30 NA TGTGCCTGGAGTATGAGCCCCGAGCAGTACTTC CAWSMSPEQYF
NA TRBJ1-5 TRBV28 NA TGTGCCAGCAGTTTTTCTTACAGCCGTCTGAATCAGCCCCAGCATTTT CASSFSYSRLNQPQHF
TRBD1 TRBJ1-1 TRBV6-5 NA TGTGCCAGCAGTTACTCCGGACAGGGGGATACTGAAGCTTTCTTT CASSYSGQGDTEAFF
NA TRBJ1-2 TRBV19 NA TGTGCCAGTAGTGTAGGCAGGGGATTAAATGGCTACACCTTC CASSVGRGLNGYTF
NA TRBJ2-2 TRBV29-1 NA TGCAGCGTTGTGGGGCCCACCGGGGAGCTGTTTTTT CSVVGPTGELFF
NA TRBJ2-1 TRBV4-1 NA TGCGCCAGCAGCCAAGCCAGTACGGGAGTTAAGTACAATGAGCAGTTCTTC CASSQASTGVKYNEQFF
NA TRBJ2-1 TRBV2 once TGTGCCAGCCCAGCCGGGGGTGCTAATGAGCAGTTCTTC CASPAGGANEQFF
NA TRBJ1-1 TRBV27 NA TGTGCCAGCAGTTTTTCGGGGAGCCTAGGGCGGACTGAAGCTTTCTTT CASSFSGSLGRTEAFF
NA TRBJ2-3 TRBV30 NA TGTGCCTGGAGTGTGGGCGATACGCAGTATTTT CAWSVGDTQYF
NA TRBJ2-3 TRBV28 NA NA CASSSSSSTDTQYF
NA TRBJ1-2 TRBV6-5 NA TGTGCCAGCAGTACGGGGGATACAGCTTTTAGTGGCTACACCTTC CASSTGDTAFSGYTF
NA TRBJ2-7 TRBV27 NA TGTGCCAGCAGCCCCAGCGGAGGGTACGAGCAGTACTTC CASSPSGGYEQYF
NA TRBJ1-5 TRBV7-3 NA TGTGCCAGCAGCTTAGGCAGAAATCAGCCCCAGCATTTT CASSLGRNQPQHF
NA TRBJ2-7 TRBV10-3 NA TGTGCCATCAGCGGACAGCCCTCCTACGAGCAGTACTTC CAISGQPSYEQYF
NA TRBJ1-5 TRBV19 NA TGTGCCGGGGCCCCGCGGGGAGTAGGACAGCCCCAGCATTTT CAGAPRGVGQPQHF